Listed below are T cell receptor beta chains from one sample, sequenced in a study of cytomegalovirus exposure and HLA in healthy donors. Sequencing was performed with immunoSEQ multiplex PCR; in TCRdb, only in-frame clones are kept and a portion is missing. The sample consists of roughly 180,000 clones, around 75% of them appearing once. What was sequenced was PBMCs. These receptors all come from a male donor in good health and CMV-seronegative. The CDR3 runs from the conserved cysteine through the conserved F or W. Each record gives: V gene, clone size, J gene, D gene, CDR3 DNA, CDR3 protein. D genes are given only for firm matches. Expanded clones get a size class; other rows say once, few or many, or leave the size out.

V gene: TRBV7-3; clone size: .; J gene: TRBJ1-5; D gene: .; CDR3 DNA: TGTGCCAGCAGTCGGGAGGTAAATCAGCCCCAGCATTTT; CDR3 protein: CASSREVNQPQHF
V gene: TRBV11-2; clone size: few; J gene: TRBJ2-5; D gene: TRBD1; CDR3 DNA: TGTGCCAGCAACCCAGCGGACAGGGAGAGAGAGACCCAGTACTTC; CDR3 protein: CASNPADRERETQYF
V gene: TRBV20-1; clone size: .; J gene: TRBJ2-5; D gene: .; CDR3 DNA: TGCAGTGCTGTGCGCGGGGAGACCCAGTACTTC; CDR3 protein: CSAVRGETQYF
V gene: TRBV6-6; clone size: .; J gene: TRBJ2-7; D gene: .; CDR3 DNA: TGTGCCAGCGGAGCTAGGGGGTCCGGCTACGAGCAGTACTTC; CDR3 protein: CASGARGSGYEQYF
V gene: TRBV6-6; clone size: .; J gene: TRBJ1-5; D gene: TRBD1; CDR3 DNA: TGTGCCAGCAGTACTGGACAGGGGGCACAGCCCCAGCATTTT; CDR3 protein: CASSTGQGAQPQHF
V gene: TRBV6-1; clone size: few; J gene: TRBJ1-5; D gene: .; CDR3 DNA: TGTGCCAGCAGTGAAGCTGGAGGAGGCAATCAGCCCCAGCATTTT; CDR3 protein: CASSEAGGGNQPQHF
V gene: TRBV7-3; clone size: .; J gene: TRBJ2-1; D gene: .; CDR3 DNA: TGTGCCAGCAGCTTAACCCGTGGGGTGACAGACAATGAGCAGTTCTTC; CDR3 protein: CASSLTRGVTDNEQFF
V gene: TRBV14; clone size: .; J gene: TRBJ2-1; D gene: TRBD2; CDR3 DNA: TGTGCCAGCAGCAGGACTAGCGGGAACAATGAGCAGTTCTTC; CDR3 protein: CASSRTSGNNEQFF
V gene: TRBV30; clone size: .; J gene: TRBJ1-6; D gene: .; CDR3 DNA: TGTGCCTGGAGTGTAGCAGGGTGGGGTTCACCCCTCCACTTT; CDR3 protein: CAWSVAGWGSPLHF
V gene: TRBV6-1; clone size: .; J gene: TRBJ2-1; D gene: .; CDR3 DNA: TGTGCCAGCAGTCGACTAGTCCTCTCCTACAATGAGCAGTTCTTC; CDR3 protein: CASSRLVLSYNEQFF
V gene: TRBV28; clone size: .; J gene: TRBJ1-4; D gene: .; CDR3 DNA: TGTGCCAGCAGTTTATATGGGGGGGGCGCAACTAATGAAAAACTGTTTTTT; CDR3 protein: CASSLYGGGATNEKLFF
V gene: TRBV19; clone size: .; J gene: TRBJ1-2; D gene: .; CDR3 DNA: TGTGCCAGTAGTATGCAGGGTACCAACTATGGCTACACCTTC; CDR3 protein: CASSMQGTNYGYTF
V gene: TRBV4-1; clone size: once; J gene: TRBJ1-3; D gene: TRBD1; CDR3 DNA: TGCGCCAGCAGCCAAAAAGGGACAGGGGTTGGCAACACCATATATTTT; CDR3 protein: CASSQKGTGVGNTIYF
V gene: TRBV5-1; clone size: .; J gene: TRBJ2-7; D gene: TRBD1; CDR3 DNA: TGCGCCAGCAGCTGGAATGTGGGACAGGGCTCCTACGAGCAGTACTTC; CDR3 protein: CASSWNVGQGSYEQYF